The present entry profiles one TCR beta chain with its context. What it binds is unknown. Germline CDR1 and CDR2: SGHTA and FQGTGA. J gave up 8 bases and V 0 bases, and 8 bases lay outside the gene matches. The CDR3 contains 16 residues. The data are from a study of T cell repertoires in cytomegalovirus infection. Findings and limits, study-wide: Clonotypes of TCR beta that were HLA-C-restricted and CMV-specific dominated the ex vivo response.

In TCRdb, the reads were re-called with MiXCR into one record per CDR3 protein. Of fewer than 350,000 distinct CDR3 sequences in the sample, roughly 17% were seen once. J is TRBJ2-1 and V is TRBV7-3; 9 bases agree with TRBD2. This receptor was taken from a human donor in good health (CMV status not recorded). Some clones in this sample may be carry-over from other donors' samples. Sequenced: PBMCs. The DNA of the CDR3 is TGTGCCAGCAGCTTAACCCTGACTAGCGGTGTCCATGAGCAGTTCTTC. Encoded protein: CASSLTLTSGVHEQFF.